Listed below are T cell receptor beta chains from one sample, sequenced in a study of blood T cell repertoires in COVID-19. The assay was immunoSEQ multiplex PCR, and TCRdb's table has in-frame clones only and misses some. The repertoire consists of about 350,000 clones, with roughly 90% occurring once and the leading ten covering around 8.9%. Sequenced input: peripheral blood. The receptors were gathered from a man aged 25 to 45 with COVID-19, enrolled during active disease. Both conserved end residues are part of each CDR3. A D gene is named only where the DNA matches it firmly. Clone sizes are given selectively: once, few, many, or a class where the clone is expanded.

cdr3_aa cdr3_nt d_call clone_size j_call v_call
CASSPLPSRGARGNQPQHF TGTGCCAGCTCACCACTACCCAGTCGGGGGGCGCGAGGCAATCAGCCCCAGCATTTT NA NA TRBJ1-5 TRBV18
CASSTTSGGGAFF TGTGCCAGCAGCACAACCTCGGGGGGGGGAGCTTTCTTT NA NA TRBJ1-1 TRBV7-8
CASSPRLTPGNEQFF TGTGCCAGCAGCCCGCGATTAACCCCGGGCAATGAGCAGTTCTTC NA NA TRBJ2-1 TRBV13
CASSILRGGSGANVLTF TGTGCCAGTAGTATTTTGAGAGGGGGCTCTGGGGCCAACGTCCTGACTTTC NA NA TRBJ2-6 TRBV19
CASSELGLADNEQFF TGTGCCAGCAGTGAACTTGGACTAGCGGACAATGAGCAGTTCTTC TRBD2 NA TRBJ2-1 TRBV5-4
CASSPGGDRPFWDTQYF TGTGCCAGCAGCCCCGGCGGAGACAGACCCTTTTGGGATACGCAGTATTTT NA NA TRBJ2-3 TRBV6-2/TRBV6-3
CSVVTGGYGNTIYF TGCAGCGTTGTAACAGGGGGATATGGAAACACCATATATTTT TRBD1 NA TRBJ1-3 TRBV29-1
CAISQGLRTEAFF TGTGCCATCAGCCAGGGGCTGCGCACTGAAGCTTTCTTT NA NA TRBJ1-1 TRBV10-3
CASTSPGSYEQYF TGTGCCAGTACCTCCCCCGGCTCCTACGAGCAGTACTTC NA NA TRBJ2-7 TRBV19
CASSLRGENQPQHF TGTGCCAGCAGTCTCAGGGGTGAAAATCAGCCCCAGCATTTT NA NA TRBJ1-5 TRBV28
CASSYSGEGARTEAFF TGTGCCAGCAGTTACAGCGGCGAGGGGGCGAGGACTGAAGCTTTCTTT TRBD1 once TRBJ1-1 TRBV6-2/TRBV6-3
CASSANEKLFF TGTGCCAGCAGCGCGAATGAAAAACTGTTTTTT NA NA TRBJ1-4 TRBV13
CAISSGLAGPNTGELFF TGTGCCATCAGCTCCGGACTAGCGGGGCCGAACACCGGGGAGCTGTTTTTT TRBD2 NA TRBJ2-2 TRBV10-3
CASSPGTPYEQYF TGTGCCAGTAGTCCCGGGACACCTTACGAGCAGTACTTC NA few TRBJ2-7 TRBV19
CASSWDRETEAFF TGCGCCAGCAGCTGGGACAGGGAGACTGAAGCTTTCTTT TRBD1 NA TRBJ1-1 TRBV4-3
CASSLGIAAYEQYF TGCGCCAGCAGCTTGGGTATAGCGGCCTACGAGCAGTACTTC NA NA TRBJ2-7 TRBV5-1
CASSSTGTGFREQYF TGTGCCAGCAGTTCAACCGGGACAGGTTTTCGCGAGCAGTACTTC TRBD1 NA TRBJ2-7 TRBV28
CASSLRGAYEQYF TGTGCCAGCAGTTTGCGGGGGGCATACGAGCAGTACTTC TRBD2 few TRBJ2-7 TRBV6-5
CASSLQQGNTEAFF TGTGCCAGCAGTTTACAACAGGGGAACACTGAAGCTTTCTTT NA NA TRBJ1-1 TRBV28
CASSRDSASYNEQFF TGTGCCAGCAGTCGGGACTCCGCCTCCTACAATGAGCAGTTCTTC NA NA TRBJ2-1 TRBV4-2
CASSYEGQGSSYNSPLHF TGTGCCAGCAGTTATGAAGGACAGGGGTCCTCCTATAATTCACCCCTCCACTTT TRBD1 few TRBJ1-6 TRBV6-2/TRBV6-3
CASSSRLAGGGYNEQFF TGTGCCAGCAGTTCCAGACTAGCGGGGGGAGGATACAATGAGCAGTTCTTC TRBD2 NA TRBJ2-1 TRBV27
CASSISPGLWRGELNTQYF TGTGCCAGTAGTATATCTCCGGGGTTATGGCGGGGGGAATTAAATACGCAGTATTTT TRBD2 once TRBJ2-3 TRBV19
CAISLSGRLGNEQFF TGTGCCATCAGTCTGAGCGGGAGACTGGGTAATGAGCAGTTCTTC TRBD2 NA TRBJ2-1 TRBV10-3
CASSEWLNSDRGGSGANVLTF TGCGCCAGCAGCGAGTGGCTGAACTCGGACAGGGGAGGGTCTGGGGCCAACGTCCTGACTTTC TRBD1 NA TRBJ2-6 TRBV5-1
CASSLVGGTRGTDTQYF TGTGCCAGCAGCTTGGTCGGAGGGACCCGCGGGACAGATACGCAGTATTTT NA NA TRBJ2-3 TRBV5-8
CASSPSGETPLSYNEQFF TGTGCCAGTAGCCCTAGCGGGGAAACCCCCTTGTCCTACAATGAGCAGTTCTTC TRBD2 NA TRBJ2-1 TRBV19
CASSIVGTSGRLYEQYF TGTGCCAGTAGTATTGTGGGGACTAGCGGGAGACTCTACGAGCAGTACTTC TRBD2 NA TRBJ2-7 TRBV19
CASSLVPAGDTEAFF TGCGCCAGCAGCTTGGTCCCAGCCGGGGACACTGAAGCTTTCTTT NA NA TRBJ1-1 TRBV5-1
CASPTVGLYNEQFF TGTGCCAGCCCGACCGTGGGACTCTACAATGAGCAGTTCTTC NA few TRBJ2-1 TRBV25-1
CASEATNEKLFF TGTGCGTCCGAGGCAACTAATGAAAAACTGTTTTTT NA NA TRBJ1-4 TRBV19
CAISESILKSNGGELFF TGTGCCATCAGTGAGTCCATCTTAAAATCAAACGGCGGGGAGCTGTTTTTT NA NA TRBJ2-2 TRBV10-3
CASSQEGSGGRSYEQYF TGCGCCAGCAGCCAAGAGGGAAGCGGCGGGAGATCCTACGAGCAGTACTTC TRBD2 NA TRBJ2-7 TRBV4-1